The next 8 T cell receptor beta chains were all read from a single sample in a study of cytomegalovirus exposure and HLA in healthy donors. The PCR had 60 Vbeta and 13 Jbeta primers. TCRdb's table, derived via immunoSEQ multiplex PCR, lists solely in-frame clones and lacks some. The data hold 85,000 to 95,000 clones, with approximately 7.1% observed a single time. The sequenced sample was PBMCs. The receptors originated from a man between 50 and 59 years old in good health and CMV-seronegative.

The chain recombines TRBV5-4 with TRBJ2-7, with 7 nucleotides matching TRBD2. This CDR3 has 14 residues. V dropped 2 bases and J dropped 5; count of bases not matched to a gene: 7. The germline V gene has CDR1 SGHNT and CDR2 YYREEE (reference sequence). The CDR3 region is CASSLAGKWDEQYF. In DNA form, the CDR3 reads TGTGCCAGCAGCTTAGCGGGAAAGTGGGACGAGCAGTACTTC. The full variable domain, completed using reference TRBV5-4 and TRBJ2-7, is ETGVTQSPTHLIKTRGQQVTLRCSSQSGHNTVSWYQQALGQGPQFIFQYYREEENGRGNFPPRFSGLQFPNYSSELNVNALELDDSALYLCASSLAGKWDEQYFGPGTRLTVT.

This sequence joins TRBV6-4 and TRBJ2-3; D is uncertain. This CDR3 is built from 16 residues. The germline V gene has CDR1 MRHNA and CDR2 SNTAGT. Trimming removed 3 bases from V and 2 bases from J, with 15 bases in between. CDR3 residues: CASSERAIANTDTQYF. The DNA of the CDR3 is TGTGCCAGCAGTGAAAGAGCCATTGCGAACACAGATACGCAGTATTTT.

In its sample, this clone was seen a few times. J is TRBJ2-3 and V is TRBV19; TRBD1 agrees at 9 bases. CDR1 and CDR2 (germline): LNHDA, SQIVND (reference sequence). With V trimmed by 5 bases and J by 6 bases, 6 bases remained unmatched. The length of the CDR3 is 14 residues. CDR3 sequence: CASSFGQGSDTQYF. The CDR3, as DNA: TGTGCCAGTAGTTTCGGACAGGGGTCCGATACGCAGTATTTT.

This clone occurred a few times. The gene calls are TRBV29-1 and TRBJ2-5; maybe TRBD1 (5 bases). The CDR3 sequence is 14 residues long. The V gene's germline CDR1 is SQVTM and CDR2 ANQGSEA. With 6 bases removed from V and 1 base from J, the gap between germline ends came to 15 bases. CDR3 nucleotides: TGCAGCGTCACAACACAGGTTCTCCAAGAGACCCAGTACTTC. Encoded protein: CSVTTQVLQETQYF.

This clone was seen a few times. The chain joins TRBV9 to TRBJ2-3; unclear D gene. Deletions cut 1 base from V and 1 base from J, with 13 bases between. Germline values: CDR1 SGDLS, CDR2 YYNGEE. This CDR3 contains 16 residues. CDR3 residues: CASSVSTRGGTDTQYF. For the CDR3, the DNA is TGTGCCAGCAGCGTAAGTACCAGAGGCGGCACAGATACGCAGTATTTT.

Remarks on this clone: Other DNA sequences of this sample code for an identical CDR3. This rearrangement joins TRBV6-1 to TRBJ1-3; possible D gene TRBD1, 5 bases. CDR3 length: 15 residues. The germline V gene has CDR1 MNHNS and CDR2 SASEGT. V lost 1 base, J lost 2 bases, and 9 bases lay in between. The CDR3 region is CASSEGPGTGNTIYF. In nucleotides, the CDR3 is TGTGCCAGCAGTGAAGGGCCAGGGACTGGAAACACCATATATTTT.

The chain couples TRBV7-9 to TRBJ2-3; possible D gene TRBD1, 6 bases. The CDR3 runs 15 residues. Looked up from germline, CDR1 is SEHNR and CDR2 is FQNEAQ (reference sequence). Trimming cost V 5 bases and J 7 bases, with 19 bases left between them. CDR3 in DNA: TGTGCCAGCAGCAATCAGCGCGGGCAGGGGAATACGCAGTATTTT. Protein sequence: CASSNQRGQGNTQYF.

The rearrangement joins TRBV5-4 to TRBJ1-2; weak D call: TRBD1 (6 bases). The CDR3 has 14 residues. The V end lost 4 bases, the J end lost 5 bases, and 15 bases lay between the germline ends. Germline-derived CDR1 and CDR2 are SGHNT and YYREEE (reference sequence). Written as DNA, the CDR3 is TGTGCCAGCAGCCAATACACAGGGTCGTATGGCTACACCTTC. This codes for CASSQYTGSYGYTF.